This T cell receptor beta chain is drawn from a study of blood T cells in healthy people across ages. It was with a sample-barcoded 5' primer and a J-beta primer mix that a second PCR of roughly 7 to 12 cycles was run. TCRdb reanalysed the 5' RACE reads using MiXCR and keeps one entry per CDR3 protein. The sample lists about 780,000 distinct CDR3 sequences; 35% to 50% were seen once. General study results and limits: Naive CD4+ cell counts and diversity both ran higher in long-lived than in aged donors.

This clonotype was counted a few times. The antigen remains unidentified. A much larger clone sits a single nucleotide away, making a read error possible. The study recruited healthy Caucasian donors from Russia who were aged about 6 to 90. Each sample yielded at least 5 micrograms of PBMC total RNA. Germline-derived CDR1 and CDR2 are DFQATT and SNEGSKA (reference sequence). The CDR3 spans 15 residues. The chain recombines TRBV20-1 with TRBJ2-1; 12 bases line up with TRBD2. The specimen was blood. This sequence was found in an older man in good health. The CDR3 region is CSAAPSGRAPNERFF. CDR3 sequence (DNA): TGCAGTGCGGCGCCTAGCGGGAGGGCCCCCAATGAGCGGTTCTTC.